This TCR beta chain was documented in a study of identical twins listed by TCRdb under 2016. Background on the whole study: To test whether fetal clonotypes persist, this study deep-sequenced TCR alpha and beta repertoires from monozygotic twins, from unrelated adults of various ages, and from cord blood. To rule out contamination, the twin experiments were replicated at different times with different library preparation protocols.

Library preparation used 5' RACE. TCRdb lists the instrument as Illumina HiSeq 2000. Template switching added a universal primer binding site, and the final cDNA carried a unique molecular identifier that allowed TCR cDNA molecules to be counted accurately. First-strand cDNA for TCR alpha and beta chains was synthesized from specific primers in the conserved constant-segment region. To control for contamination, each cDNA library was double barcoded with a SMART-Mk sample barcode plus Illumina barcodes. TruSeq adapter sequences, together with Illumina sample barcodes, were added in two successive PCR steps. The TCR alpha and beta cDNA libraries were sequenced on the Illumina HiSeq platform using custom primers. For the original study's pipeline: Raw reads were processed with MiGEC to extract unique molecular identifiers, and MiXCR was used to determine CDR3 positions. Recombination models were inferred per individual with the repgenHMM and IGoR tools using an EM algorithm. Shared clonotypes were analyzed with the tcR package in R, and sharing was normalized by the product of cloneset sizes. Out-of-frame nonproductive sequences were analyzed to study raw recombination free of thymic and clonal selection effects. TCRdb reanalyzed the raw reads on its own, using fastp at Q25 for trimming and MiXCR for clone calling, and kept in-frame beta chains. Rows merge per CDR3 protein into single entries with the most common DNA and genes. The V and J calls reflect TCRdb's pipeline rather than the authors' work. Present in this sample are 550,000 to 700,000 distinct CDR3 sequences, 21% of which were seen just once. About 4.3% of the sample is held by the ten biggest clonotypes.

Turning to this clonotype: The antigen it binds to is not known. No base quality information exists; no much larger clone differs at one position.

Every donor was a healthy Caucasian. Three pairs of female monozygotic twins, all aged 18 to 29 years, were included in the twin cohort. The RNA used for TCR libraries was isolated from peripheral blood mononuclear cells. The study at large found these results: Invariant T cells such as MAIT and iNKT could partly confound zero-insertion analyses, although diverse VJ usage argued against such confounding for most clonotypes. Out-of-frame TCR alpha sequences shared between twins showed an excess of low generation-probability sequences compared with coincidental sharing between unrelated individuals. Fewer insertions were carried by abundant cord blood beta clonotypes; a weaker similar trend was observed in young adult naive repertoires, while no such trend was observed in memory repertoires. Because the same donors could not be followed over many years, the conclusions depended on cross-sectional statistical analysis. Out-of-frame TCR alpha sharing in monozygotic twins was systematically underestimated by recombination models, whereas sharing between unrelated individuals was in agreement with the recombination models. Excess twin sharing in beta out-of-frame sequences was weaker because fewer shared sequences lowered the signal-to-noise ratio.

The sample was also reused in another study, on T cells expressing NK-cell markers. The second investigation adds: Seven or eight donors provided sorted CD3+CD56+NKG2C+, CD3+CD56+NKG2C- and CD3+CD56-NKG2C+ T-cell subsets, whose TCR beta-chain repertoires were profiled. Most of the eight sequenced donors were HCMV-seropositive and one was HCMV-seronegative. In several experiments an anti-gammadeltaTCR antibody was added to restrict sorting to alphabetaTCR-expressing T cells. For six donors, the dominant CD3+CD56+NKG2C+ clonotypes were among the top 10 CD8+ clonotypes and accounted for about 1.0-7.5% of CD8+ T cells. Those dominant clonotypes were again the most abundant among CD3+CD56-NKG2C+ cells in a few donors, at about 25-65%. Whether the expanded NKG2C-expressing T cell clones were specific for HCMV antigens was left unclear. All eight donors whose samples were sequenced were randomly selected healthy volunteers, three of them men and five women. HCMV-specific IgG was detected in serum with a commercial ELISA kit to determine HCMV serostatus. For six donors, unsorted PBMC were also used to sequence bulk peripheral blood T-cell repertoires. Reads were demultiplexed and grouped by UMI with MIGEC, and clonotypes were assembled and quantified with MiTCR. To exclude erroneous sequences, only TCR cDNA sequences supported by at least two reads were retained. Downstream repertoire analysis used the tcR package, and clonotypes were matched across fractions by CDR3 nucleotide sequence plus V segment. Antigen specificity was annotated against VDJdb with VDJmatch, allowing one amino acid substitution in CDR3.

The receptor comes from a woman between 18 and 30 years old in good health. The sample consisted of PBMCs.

The nucleotides are TGTGCCAGCAGCGATGGAAAAGGACAGGTGAACGAGCAGTACTTC. Its coded protein is CASSDGKGQVNEQYF. The V and J genes are TRBV5-5 and TRBJ2-7; 7 of the junction bases match TRBD1. From the cysteine through the phenylalanine, the CDR3 covers 15 amino acids. The read is trimmed to its CDR3 DNA, 45 bases read in frame from base 1. CDR1 and CDR2, per the germline V gene (reference sequence), are SGHKS and YYEKEE. Germline trimming: 4 bases from V, 5 bases from J; junction bases outside gene matches: 12.